These 20 T cell receptor beta chains originate from one sample sequenced in a study of STAT5B mutations in CD4+ large granular lymphocyte leukemia. Here immunoSEQ multiplex PCR was the method, and the copy in TCRdb shows in-frame clones only, minus some. The table shows 30,000 or so clones, with under 80% occurring only once. The sample was CD4+ T cells from blood buffy coats. The receptors come from a human donor in good health.

The chain uses TRBV6-5 and TRBJ2-7, with 10 positions matching TRBD1. This CDR3 is 15 amino acids long. Germline loops: CDR1 MNHEY, CDR2 SVGAGI. V shed 0 bases, J shed 2 bases, and the junction held 1 base outside the gene matches. The CDR3 DNA reads TGTGCCAGCAGTTACTCGACAGGGGGCACCTACGAGCAGTACTTC. Its translation is CASSYSTGGTYEQYF.

This chain uses TRBV9 with TRBJ1-4, with D maybe TRBD1 (6 bases). The CDR3 length is 16 residues. Trimming cost V 4 bases and J 3 bases, with 16 bases left between them. Germline V CDR1 and CDR2: SGDLS, YYNGEE. The CDR3 protein is CASSPGRGGANEKLFF. CDR3 sequence (DNA): TGTGCCAGCAGCCCCGGGAGGGGGGGAGCTAATGAAAAACTGTTTTTT.

The sample holds one count of this clone. The junction differs from germline at one of its ends, possibly a read error. V and J are TRBV5-1 and TRBJ2-7, with 9 bases fitting TRBD1. Germline lookup yields CDR1 SGHRS and CDR2 YFSETQ. CDR3 length: 15 residues. The DNA for the CDR3 is TGCGCCAGCAGTTTGGACGCCGCGACAGGGGGAGAGCAGTACTTC. Translating gives CASSLDAATGGEQYF.

This chain uses TRBV30 with TRBJ2-7; 9 bases are shared with TRBD1. The junction had 9 bases not matched to a gene; V was cut back by 8 bases and J by 1 base. This CDR3 spans 14 amino acids. Germline V gives CDR1 GTSNPN, CDR2 SVGIG (reference sequence). The CDR3 nucleotides are TGTGCCGGCCACGGGACAGGGTGGTCCTACGAGCAGTACTTC. This translates into CAGHGTGWSYEQYF.

The chain joins TRBV9 to TRBJ2-1; 12 nucleotides align to TRBD2. The ends lost 3 bases at V and 5 bases at J; junction bases unmatched: 3. The germline V gene has CDR1 SGDLS and CDR2 YYNGEE. CDR3 size: 15 residues. CDR3 nucleotide sequence: TGTGCCAGCAGCGCTAGCGGGAGGGCTGACAATGAGCAGTTCTTC. This gives the protein CASSASGRADNEQFF. Complete variable domain (other parts from reference TRBV9 and TRBJ2-1): DSGVTQTPKHLITATGQRVTLRCSPRSGDLSVYWYQQSLDQGLQFLIQYYNGEERAKGNILERFSAQQFPDLHSELNLSSLELGDSALYFCASSASGRADNEQFFGPGTRLTVL.

The V call is TRBV5-1, the J call TRBJ2-3; a possible D gene is TRBD2 (6 bases). The CDR3 has 14 residues. Trimming shortened V by 0 bases and J by 6 bases, and 11 bases separated the two germline ends. Per the germline V gene, CDR1 is SGHRS and CDR2 is YFSETQ. The CDR3 region is CASSLGGVWDTQYF. The CDR3 DNA is TGCGCCAGCAGCTTGGGCGGGGTTTGGGATACGCAGTATTTT.

The chain employs TRBV29-1 and TRBJ1-2; TRBD1 aligns across 10 bases. In germline, CDR1 is SQVTM, CDR2 ANQGSEA. The CDR3 runs to 13 residues. V trimming: 1 base; J trimming: 6 bases; junction bases outside the gene matches: 2. The CDR3 loop is CSVEGGQGNGYTF. The CDR3 bases are TGCAGCGTTGAAGGGGGACAGGGGAATGGCTACACCTTC.

The chain joins TRBV29-1 to TRBJ2-2; a weak D match, TRBD1 (6 bases). CDR3 size: 14 residues. The V and J ends lost 5 bases and 5 bases respectively, with 15 bases between them. The germline CDR1 and CDR2 sequences are SQVTM and ANQGSEA. CDR3 region: CSVLFRGVTGELFF. The CDR3 nucleotides read TGCAGCGTTCTTTTCAGGGGTGTTACCGGGGAGCTGTTTTTT.

The V call is TRBV5-1, the J call TRBJ2-1; TRBD2 matches 7 bases. The germline CDR1 and CDR2 sequences are SGHRS and YFSETQ. The CDR3 contains 13 residues. The ends lost 0 bases at V and 9 bases at J; junction bases unmatched: 3. CDR3 bases: TGCGCCAGCAGCTTGGACCTAGCGGTTGAGCAGTTCTTC. It yields the protein CASSLDLAVEQFF.

This sequence joins TRBV7-9 and TRBJ1-2; D perhaps matches TRBD1 (5 bases). The CDR3 consists of 12 residues. V was trimmed by 3 bases and J by 3 bases, leaving 5 bases between them. Germline V gives CDR1 SEHNR, CDR2 FQNEAQ (reference sequence). CDR3 coding DNA: TGTGCCAGCAGCTTGGGACACTATGGCTACACCTTC. It is translated as CASSLGHYGYTF.

The chain recombines TRBV30 with TRBJ1-3; D is undetermined. CDR3 length: 12 amino acids. Trimming took off 4 bases at V and 0 bases at J, with 4 bases between the two ends. Germline CDR1 GTSNPN, CDR2 SVGIG (reference sequence). The CDR3 coding sequence is TGTGCCTGGACCCCCTCTGGAAACACCATATATTTT. Its translation is CAWTPSGNTIYF.

The chain recombines TRBV7-9 with TRBJ2-2; no clear D gene. V was clipped by 1 base and J by 3 bases, with 6 bases between them. The germline CDR1 and CDR2 sequences are SEHNR and FQNEAQ (reference sequence). The CDR3 runs to 14 residues. Here the CDR3 DNA reads TGTGCCAGCAGCTTAGGCCAGTACACCGGGGAGCTGTTTTTT. The encoded protein is CASSLGQYTGELFF.

This chain joins TRBV7-2 and TRBJ2-5, with D perhaps given as TRBD1 or TRBD2 (5 bases each). Germline V gene sequence: CDR1 SGHTA, CDR2 FQGNSA. V was clipped by 0 bases and J by 5 bases, with 13 bases between them. CDR3 size: 15 residues. Here the CDR3 reads CASSLAGTSSETQYF. In DNA, the CDR3 is TGTGCCAGCAGCTTAGCGGGGACCTCGAGCGAGACCCAGTACTTC.

CDR3 sequence: CASSEGQGGNYGYTF. In DNA, the CDR3 is TGTGCCAGCAGTGAGGGACAGGGAGGTAACTATGGCTACACCTTC. The genes are TRBV6-1 and TRBJ1-2, with 9 bases matching TRBD1. The CDR3 runs to 15 residues. J was trimmed by 1 base and V by 3 bases; bases with no gene match: 3. Germline assignment: CDR1 MNHNS and CDR2 SASEGT.

The CDR3 loop is CASSFRWDSGELFF. The CDR3 DNA sequence: TGCGCCAGCAGCTTTAGATGGGATTCCGGGGAGCTGTTTTTT. The J gene is TRBJ2-2, the V gene TRBV5-1, with no clear D. V was trimmed by 2 bases and J by 6 bases, leaving 11 bases between them. Per germline, CDR1 SGHRS and CDR2 YFSETQ. This CDR3 comprises 14 residues.

The CDR3 region has the DNA TGTGCCAGCTCCCCCGCTGGCATCGGGGAGCTGTTTTTT. Encoded protein: CASSPAGIGELFF. This rearrangement joins TRBV5-4 to TRBJ2-2, with D unresolved. V gave up 7 bases and J gave up 7 bases, with 14 bases separating them. CDR1 SGHNT and CDR2 YYREEE come from the germline V gene (reference sequence). The CDR3 has 13 amino acids.

The chain carries TRBV6-5 and TRBJ1-4, with 8 positions matching TRBD1. CDR1 and CDR2 from the germline V gene are MNHEY and SVGAGI. The CDR3 runs 14 residues. Germline trimming cut 7 bases from V and 8 bases from J; bases unmatched to any gene: 9. The CDR3 here is CASTRTGKREKLFF. Written as DNA, the CDR3 is TGTGCCAGCACTCGGACAGGGAAACGCGAAAAACTGTTTTTT.

The chain joins TRBV5-1 to TRBJ1-1; D is perhaps TRBD1 (5 bases). Germline V gene lookup returns CDR1 SGHRS and CDR2 YFSETQ. This CDR3 region has 14 residues. Trimming pared 4 bases from V and 1 base from J, leaving 11 bases between. This chain's CDR3 is CASSRDGANTEAFF. CDR3 bases: TGCGCCAGCAGCCGGGACGGCGCGAACACTGAAGCTTTCTTT. The full variable domain, rest sourced from reference TRBV5-1 and TRBJ1-1, is KAGVTQTPRYLIKTRGQQVTLSCSPISGHRSVSWYQQTPGQGLQFLFEYFSETQRNKGNFPGRFSGRQFSNSRSEMNVSTLELGDSALYLCASSRDGANTEAFFGQGTRLTVV.

V gene TRBV5-6 combines with J gene TRBJ2-5, with 7 nucleotides matching TRBD2. V shed 4 bases, J shed 2 bases, and the junction held 8 bases outside the gene matches. From germline, CDR1 is SGHDT and CDR2 YYEEEE. CDR3 length equals 15 residues. CDR3 DNA: TGTGCCAGCAGCCCGGGCGGCGGGGGACAAGAGACCCAGTACTTC. Amino acids: CASSPGGGGQETQYF.

The V call is TRBV10-3, the J call TRBJ2-7, with D possibly TRBD2 on 6 matching bases. Germline V lookup: CDR1 ENHRY, CDR2 SYGVKD. V lost 0 bases and J 7 bases, leaving 10 bases between the germline ends. This CDR3 has 13 residues. CDR3 DNA sequence: TGTGCCATCAGTGAGTCGAGCCGGGGGGAGCAGTACTTC. Encoded protein: CAISESSRGEQYF.